These T cell receptor beta chains were read from a single sample in a study of T cells in Graves' hyperthyroidism and ophthalmopathy. MiXCR was run by TCRdb on the multiplex PCR reads, yielding one entry per CDR3 protein. The data show some 620,000 distinct CDR3 sequences, about 16% seen once. The source material was blood. The receptors were gathered from a woman in her twenties or thirties with Graves' hyperthyroidism. Each CDR3 is given with its conserved first and last residue. D genes are given only for firm matches. Rows give clone size only sometimes, using once, few, many, or a class for an expanded clone.

v_call: TRBV19
j_call: TRBJ1-5
d_call: -
clone_size: few
cdr3_nt: TGTGCCAGTAGTCTCTCGTCGGTCCAGAGTAATCAGCCCCAGCATTTT
cdr3_aa: CASSLSSVQSNQPQHF

v_call: TRBV28
j_call: TRBJ1-1
d_call: TRBD1
clone_size: many
cdr3_nt: TGTGCCAGCAGTTTAGGGACAGGGGGGACTGAAGCTTTCTTT
cdr3_aa: CASSLGTGGTEAFF

v_call: TRBV9
j_call: TRBJ1-1
d_call: -
clone_size: few
cdr3_nt: TGTGCCAGCAGCTCGCCTCAGGGAGCTGAAGCTTTCTTT
cdr3_aa: CASSSPQGAEAFF

v_call: TRBV27
j_call: TRBJ1-4
d_call: -
clone_size: few
cdr3_nt: TGTGCCAGCAGTTTATCGAAGGGTTGGGAACTGTTTTTT
cdr3_aa: CASSLSKGWELFF

v_call: TRBV9
j_call: TRBJ2-5
d_call: TRBD2
clone_size: -
cdr3_nt: TGTGCCAGCAGCACTCAGGGAGGGGACCCCGTGACCCAGTACTTC
cdr3_aa: CASSTQGGDPVTQYF

v_call: TRBV5-1
j_call: TRBJ2-3
d_call: -
clone_size: many
cdr3_nt: TGCGCCAGCAGCTATGGCGACGTCACAGATACGCAGTATTTT
cdr3_aa: CASSYGDVTDTQYF

v_call: TRBV11-2
j_call: TRBJ2-7
d_call: -
clone_size: few
cdr3_nt: TGTGCCAGCAGCCCAGGTATAGGCGAGCAGTACTTC
cdr3_aa: CASSPGIGEQYF

v_call: TRBV7-2
j_call: TRBJ2-3
d_call: -
clone_size: many
cdr3_nt: TGTGCCAGCAGCTTAGTTCTCTCGGGGACAGATACGCAGTATTTT
cdr3_aa: CASSLVLSGTDTQYF

v_call: TRBV20-1
j_call: TRBJ1-2
d_call: -
clone_size: few
cdr3_nt: TGCAGTGCTACGACCGGGCCCGACCGAGGTGGCTACACCTTC
cdr3_aa: CSATTGPDRGGYTF

v_call: TRBV30
j_call: TRBJ1-4
d_call: TRBD1
clone_size: many
cdr3_nt: TGTGCCTGGAGTACGGGACAGCCTCAAGAAAAACTGTTTTTT
cdr3_aa: CAWSTGQPQEKLFF

v_call: TRBV7-8
j_call: TRBJ2-7
d_call: -
clone_size: many
cdr3_nt: TGTGCCAGCAGCTTGAGACTAGATTCGGGTTACGAGCAGTACTTC
cdr3_aa: CASSLRLDSGYEQYF

v_call: TRBV6-9
j_call: TRBJ1-5
d_call: TRBD1
clone_size: few
cdr3_nt: TGTGCCAGCACCCAGACAGGGTTGGGTCAGCCCCAGCATTTT
cdr3_aa: CASTQTGLGQPQHF

v_call: TRBV20-1
j_call: TRBJ2-5
d_call: -
clone_size: -
cdr3_nt: TGCAGTGCTAGAGATCTATACGGGGAGGTTGAGACCCAGTACTTC
cdr3_aa: CSARDLYGEVETQYF

v_call: TRBV12-3/TRBV12-4
j_call: TRBJ2-7
d_call: -
clone_size: many
cdr3_nt: TGTGCCAGCGGAATAGCAGAGGGGTCCGAGCAGTACTTC
cdr3_aa: CASGIAEGSEQYF

v_call: TRBV7-9
j_call: TRBJ2-7
d_call: TRBD2
clone_size: -
cdr3_nt: TGTGCCAGCAGCCCGCTAGCGGGAGTCGTATACGAGCAGTACTTC
cdr3_aa: CASSPLAGVVYEQYF

v_call: TRBV3-1
j_call: TRBJ1-6
d_call: -
clone_size: many
cdr3_nt: TGTGCCAGCAGCCTCACGACAAGAAATTCACCCCTCCACTTT
cdr3_aa: CASSLTTRNSPLHF

v_call: TRBV5-1
j_call: TRBJ1-3
d_call: -
clone_size: -
cdr3_nt: TGCGCCAGCGGGGAGGGGGACCTCTCTGGAAACACCATATATTTT
cdr3_aa: CASGEGDLSGNTIYF

v_call: TRBV5-1
j_call: TRBJ1-6
d_call: TRBD1
clone_size: few
cdr3_nt: TGCGCCAGCAGCTTGTTGTCCAGGGGGGAGAATTCACCCCTCCACTTT
cdr3_aa: CASSLLSRGENSPLHF

v_call: TRBV18
j_call: TRBJ1-5
d_call: -
clone_size: many
cdr3_nt: TGTGCCAGCTCACCGGGTAATAGCAATCAGCCCCAGCATTTT
cdr3_aa: CASSPGNSNQPQHF

v_call: TRBV7-3
j_call: TRBJ1-6
d_call: -
clone_size: few
cdr3_nt: TGTGCCAGCAGCGTTGGGAGACCTGATTCACCCCTCCACTTT
cdr3_aa: CASSVGRPDSPLHF

v_call: TRBV14
j_call: TRBJ1-1
d_call: -
clone_size: -
cdr3_nt: TGTGCCAGCAGGCGGGTCACTGAAGCTTTCTTT
cdr3_aa: CASRRVTEAFF

v_call: TRBV6-2/TRBV6-3
j_call: TRBJ2-7
d_call: -
clone_size: many
cdr3_nt: TGTGCCAGCAGTTACCTGCGGGGACAATACGAGCAGTACTTC
cdr3_aa: CASSYLRGQYEQYF

v_call: TRBV28
j_call: TRBJ1-5
d_call: -
clone_size: many
cdr3_nt: TGTGCCAGCAGTTTAAGGATCGGGACACCCAATCAGCCCCAGCATTTT
cdr3_aa: CASSLRIGTPNQPQHF

v_call: TRBV7-9
j_call: TRBJ1-2
d_call: -
clone_size: -
cdr3_nt: TGTGCCAGCACCAACAGTGGGGGGCGGTTGAACTATGGCTACACCTTC
cdr3_aa: CASTNSGGRLNYGYTF

v_call: TRBV6-1
j_call: TRBJ2-3
d_call: TRBD2
clone_size: many
cdr3_nt: TGTGCCAGCAGAGGACTAGCGGGAGGGGAAGGTACGCAGTATTTT
cdr3_aa: CASRGLAGGEGTQYF

v_call: TRBV2
j_call: TRBJ1-5
d_call: -
clone_size: many
cdr3_nt: TGTGCCAGCAGTTATCAGGGGAATCAGCCCCAGCATTTT
cdr3_aa: CASSYQGNQPQHF

v_call: TRBV11-2
j_call: TRBJ2-5
d_call: -
clone_size: many
cdr3_nt: TGTGCCAGCAGCCGACAACGACCCCCAAAAGAGACCCAGTACTTC
cdr3_aa: CASSRQRPPKETQYF

v_call: TRBV11-2
j_call: TRBJ1-1
d_call: -
clone_size: many
cdr3_nt: TGTGCCAGCAGCCCCGGGTACGGGGTCCCTCGGGAGGAAGCTTTCTTT
cdr3_aa: CASSPGYGVPREEAFF

v_call: TRBV5-6
j_call: TRBJ2-3
d_call: -
clone_size: many
cdr3_nt: TGTGCCAGCAGTTCCGAGACCGGACTCTTCACAGATACGCAGTATTTT
cdr3_aa: CASSSETGLFTDTQYF

v_call: TRBV5-1
j_call: TRBJ1-1
d_call: -
clone_size: few
cdr3_nt: TGCGCCAGCAGCTTACCTCCACAGGGCCTGAACACTGAAGCTTTCTTT
cdr3_aa: CASSLPPQGLNTEAFF

v_call: TRBV9
j_call: TRBJ2-3
d_call: -
clone_size: few
cdr3_nt: TGTGCCAGCAGCGAAGACGGACGTACGCAGTATTTT
cdr3_aa: CASSEDGRTQYF

v_call: TRBV7-9
j_call: TRBJ1-5
d_call: -
clone_size: -
cdr3_nt: TGTGCCAGCAGCTTAGGGGGCAGTCATCAGCCCCAGCATTTT
cdr3_aa: CASSLGGSHQPQHF

v_call: TRBV6-1
j_call: TRBJ1-5
d_call: TRBD1
clone_size: few
cdr3_nt: TGTGCCAGCATGGGTGCCCAGGGGGATCAGCCCCAGCATTTT
cdr3_aa: CASMGAQGDQPQHF

v_call: TRBV9
j_call: TRBJ2-1
d_call: -
clone_size: many
cdr3_nt: TGTGCCAGCAGCGTAGCTACAGGGTTCACTGAGCAGTTCTTC
cdr3_aa: CASSVATGFTEQFF

v_call: TRBV6-1
j_call: TRBJ2-7
d_call: TRBD1
clone_size: few
cdr3_nt: TGTGCCAGCACCGAGGACAGGTTCTACGAGCAGTACTTC
cdr3_aa: CASTEDRFYEQYF

v_call: TRBV7-8
j_call: TRBJ1-2
d_call: -
clone_size: few
cdr3_nt: TGTGCCAGCAGCCTTACCGTGGTGGATGGCTACACCTTC
cdr3_aa: CASSLTVVDGYTF

v_call: TRBV27
j_call: TRBJ2-3
d_call: -
clone_size: few
cdr3_nt: TGTGCCAGCAGTATTACCCTTAGGGGGTCCGCAGATACGCAGTATTTT
cdr3_aa: CASSITLRGSADTQYF

v_call: TRBV30
j_call: TRBJ2-7
d_call: -
clone_size: many
cdr3_nt: TGTGCCTGGACGGGAGAGGACCCCTACGAGCAGTACTTC
cdr3_aa: CAWTGEDPYEQYF

v_call: TRBV12-3/TRBV12-4
j_call: TRBJ1-1
d_call: -
clone_size: few
cdr3_nt: TGTGCCAGCAGTTTTAGTCGACAAGCTTTCTTT
cdr3_aa: CASSFSRQAFF

v_call: TRBV30
j_call: TRBJ2-1
d_call: TRBD2
clone_size: many
cdr3_nt: TGTGCCTGGAGCCAAGGACCCCTGGGGGGGAGTGAGCAGTTCTTC
cdr3_aa: CAWSQGPLGGSEQFF

v_call: TRBV15
j_call: TRBJ1-1
d_call: -
clone_size: -
cdr3_nt: TGTGCCACCAGCGGGATGGAGGGCGTAAGGACTAAAGCTTTCTTT
cdr3_aa: CATSGMEGVRTKAFF

v_call: TRBV24-1
j_call: TRBJ1-2
d_call: -
clone_size: -
cdr3_nt: TGTGCCACCAGTTCCCACGGTGGGGGGATCCATGGCTACACCTTC
cdr3_aa: CATSSHGGGIHGYTF

v_call: TRBV9
j_call: TRBJ2-3
d_call: -
clone_size: few
cdr3_nt: TGTGCCAGCAGCGCGGGAGACCGCACAGATACGCAGTATTTT
cdr3_aa: CASSAGDRTDTQYF

v_call: TRBV11-3
j_call: TRBJ2-3
d_call: TRBD2
clone_size: many
cdr3_nt: TGTGCCAGCAGCTACGGGGGGTTTGCCTCCACCACAGATACGCAGTATTTT
cdr3_aa: CASSYGGFASTTDTQYF

v_call: TRBV19
j_call: TRBJ2-5
d_call: -
clone_size: -
cdr3_nt: TGTGCCAGTAGCCGGACGTTTGCGCTAGAGACCCAGTACTTC
cdr3_aa: CASSRTFALETQYF

v_call: TRBV2
j_call: TRBJ2-7
d_call: -
clone_size: many
cdr3_nt: TGTGCCAGCAGTGAAGAGGCCGGGGGCTCCTACGAGCAGTACTTC
cdr3_aa: CASSEEAGGSYEQYF